Presented here are 24 T cell receptor beta chains from one specimen sequenced in a study of OX40 agonist ivuxolimab in advanced cancers. Some clones are missing from TCRdb's copy, which holds only in-frame ones; the method was immunoSEQ multiplex PCR. There are 40,000 to 50,000 clones in the sample; around 90% occur only once, and less than 0.7% lies in the top ten. The input for sequencing was CD4+ or CD8+ T cells sorted from blood, taken in a trial of the OX40 agonist ivuxolimab. Every receptor here comes from an adult with an advanced solid tumor such as melanoma, head and neck, liver or kidney cancer.

This chain joins TRBV6-4 and TRBJ1-2; 7 nucleotides match TRBD1. The germline CDR1 and CDR2 sequences are MRHNA and SNTAGT. After removal of 1 base from V and 8 bases from J, the junction contained 13 bases not matched to a gene. This CDR3 comprises 16 residues. This CDR3 reads CASSDFQGVGIKGYTF. The CDR3, as DNA: TGTGCCAGCAGTGACTTCCAGGGGGTCGGGATTAAAGGCTACACCTTC.

The chain uses TRBV5-1 and TRBJ1-1, with no clear D. This CDR3 has 15 amino acids. V was trimmed by 0 bases and J by 1 base, leaving 10 bases between them. Germline V gene sequence: CDR1 SGHRS, CDR2 YFSETQ. In DNA, the CDR3 is TGCGCCAGCAGCTTGGGGGCGGCAGGGAACACTGAAGCTTTCTTT. It translates to CASSLGAAGNTEAFF.

CDR3 protein: CASSLDVRGPLITGELFF. In DNA, the CDR3 is TGCGCCAGCAGCTTGGACGTCAGGGGGCCGTTAATCACCGGGGAGCTGTTTTTT. The gene calls are TRBV5-1 and TRBJ2-2, with 8 bases aligning to TRBD1. This CDR3 comprises 18 residues. Trimming took 0 bases from V and 4 from J; bases not matched to a gene: 11. The V gene's germline CDR1 is SGHRS and CDR2 YFSETQ.

The chain joins TRBV30 to TRBJ1-5; D not certain. The V end lost 1 base, the J end lost 4 bases, and 5 bases lay between the germline ends. The CDR3 sequence is 12 residues long. Per the germline V gene, CDR1 is GTSNPN and CDR2 is SVGIG (reference sequence). CDR3 loop: CAWSAKNQPQHF. The CDR3 bases are TGTGCCTGGAGTGCCAAAAATCAGCCCCAGCATTTT.

This chain connects TRBV7-9 to TRBJ1-4; D gene ambiguous. The V gene lost 3 bases and the J gene lost 5 bases, with 13 bases spanning the gap. CDR1 SEHNR and CDR2 FQNEAQ come from the germline V gene (reference sequence). The CDR3 contains 15 residues. CDR3 protein: CASSFGNSPNEKLFF. The CDR3 DNA is TGTGCCAGCAGCTTTGGAAACAGTCCAAATGAAAAACTGTTTTTT.

The J gene is TRBJ2-1, the V gene TRBV27; TRBD2 matches at 9 bases. Per the germline V gene, CDR1 is MNHEY and CDR2 is SMNVEV (reference sequence). The CDR3 length is 18 residues. After removal of 3 bases from V and 0 bases from J, the junction contained 9 bases not matched to a gene. Written as DNA, the CDR3 is TGTGCCAGCAGTTTGCTCTCCGTAGCGGGGGCCTCCTACAATGAGCAGTTCTTC. It specifies CASSLLSVAGASYNEQFF.

This clone was observed a few times. The chain has TRBV30 and TRBJ1-1, with D perhaps TRBD1 (5 bases). CDR1 is GTSNPN, CDR2 SVGIG, per germline (reference sequence). The ends were cut back, 7 bases at V and 11 bases at J, with 26 bases in the middle. The CDR3 consists of 14 residues. The CDR3: CAYNLERGDSPAFF. The DNA of the CDR3 is TGTGCCTACAACCTCGAGCGAGGGGATTCGCCCGCTTTCTTT.

The J gene is TRBJ2-5, the V gene TRBV5-8; a possible D gene is TRBD1 (6 bases). The germline V and J ends were trimmed by 4 bases and 5 bases, with 15 bases remaining between them. The CDR3 length is 14 residues. The germline V gene has CDR1 SGHTS and CDR2 YDEGEE. The CDR3 loop is CASSLLTGSETQYF. CDR3 nucleotide sequence: TGTGCCAGCAGCCTACTTACAGGGTCCGAGACCCAGTACTTC.

This chain connects TRBV4-2 to TRBJ2-2, with a weak D call TRBD1 (5 bases). This CDR3 region has 16 residues. Germline V gene sequence: CDR1 LGHNA, CDR2 YNFKEQ. V was pared by 1 base and J by 0 bases, with 9 bases between. The CDR3 region has the DNA TGTGCCAGCAGCCAAGGGACACCTACGAACACCGGGGAGCTGTTTTTT. Translating gives CASSQGTPTNTGELFF.

The J gene is TRBJ2-1, the V gene TRBV7-8; perhaps TRBD2 as D (5 bases). The CDR3 spans 13 residues. Germline V gene sequence: CDR1 SGHVS, CDR2 FQNEAQ. Trimming stripped 7 bases from V and 1 base from J, with 8 bases between. The CDR3 DNA reads TGTGCCAGCACTAGACTATCCTACAATGAGCAGTTCTTC. Its translation is CASTRLSYNEQFF.

J is TRBJ1-3 and V is TRBV6-1; D gene ambiguous. CDR1 and CDR2 from the germline V gene are MNHNS and SASEGT. V was shortened by 1 base and J by 2 bases, with 15 bases between the two germline ends. The CDR3 is 17 amino acids. CDR3 in DNA: TGTGCCAGCAGTGAAGTACTACAGCGACTCGCTGGAAACACCATATATTTT. This encodes CASSEVLQRLAGNTIYF.

This sequence joins TRBV9 and TRBJ2-5; a possible D gene is TRBD1 (5 bases). V lost 4 bases and J 1 base, leaving 8 bases between the germline ends. The CDR3 runs 13 residues. CDR1 and CDR2 (germline): SGDLS, YYNGEE. Here the CDR3 DNA reads TGTGCCAGCAGCATACAGGCCCAAGAGACCCAGTACTTC. Residues: CASSIQAQETQYF.

This clone was recorded only once. The chain combines TRBV7-2 with TRBJ1-5, with D hard to call. There are 14 residues in the CDR3. Germline V CDR1 and CDR2: SGHTA, FQGNSA. Deletions cut 5 bases from V and 3 bases from J, with 11 bases between. CDR3 protein: CASSPYGPNQPQHF. The CDR3, as DNA: TGTGCCAGCAGCCCATACGGTCCCAATCAGCCCCAGCATTTT.

This clone has just a few counts. The chain is built from TRBV29-1 and TRBJ1-1, with a possible D match to TRBD1 (6 bases). Looked up from germline, CDR1 is SQVTM and CDR2 is ANQGSEA. This CDR3 is 12 amino acids long. In nucleotides, the CDR3 is TGCAGTTCGGAGGGGGTACGCACTGAAGCTTTCTTT. Residues: CSSEGVRTEAFF.

The table lists this clone with a few counts. The CDR3 spells CASSLTVEEQYF. The DNA of the CDR3 is TGTGCCAGCAGCTTGACGGTGGAGGAGCAGTACTTC. The V gene is TRBV5-5, the J gene TRBJ2-7, with unresolved D. This CDR3 region has 12 residues. Looked up from germline, CDR1 is SGHKS and CDR2 is YYEKEE (reference sequence). The V end lost 1 base, the J end lost 7 bases, and 9 bases lay between the germline ends.

The chain employs TRBV6-5 and TRBJ1-3; no clear D. Trimming pared 0 bases from V and 7 bases from J, leaving 16 bases between. The CDR3 extends over 16 amino acids. Germline V gene lookup returns CDR1 MNHEY and CDR2 SVGAGI. CDR3 nucleotides: TGTGCCAGCAGTTACTCCGGGATCGGTCTCGGGAACACCATATATTTT. Translating it yields CASSYSGIGLGNTIYF.

The chain recombines TRBV5-1 with TRBJ2-5; 9 nucleotides agree with TRBD1. From germline, CDR1 is SGHRS and CDR2 YFSETQ. The V gene end was trimmed by 4 bases and the J gene end by 4 bases; junction bases not matched to a gene: 11. The CDR3 contains 16 residues. The CDR3 coding sequence is TGCGCCAGCAGCCCCGGGGCGACAGGGGGTTTAGAGACCCAGTACTTC. Protein: CASSPGATGGLETQYF. The entire variable domain, with the rest obtained from reference TRBV5-1 and TRBJ2-5, is as follows: KAGVTQTPRYLIKTRGQQVTLSCSPISGHRSVSWYQQTPGQGLQFLFEYFSETQRNKGNFPGRFSGRQFSNSRSEMNVSTLELGDSALYLCASSPGATGGLETQYFGPGTRLLVL.

The chain employs TRBV27 and TRBJ2-5; TRBD1 agrees at 7 bases. CDR1 is MNHEY and CDR2 is SMNVEV in the germline V gene (reference sequence). The junction had 3 bases not matched to a gene; V was cut back by 3 bases and J by 5 bases. The CDR3 sequence is 13 residues long. The CDR3 reads CASSFTGAETQYF. In DNA form, the CDR3 reads TGTGCCAGCAGTTTTACAGGGGCTGAGACCCAGTACTTC.

This sequence joins TRBV10-3 and TRBJ2-3; 7 positions match TRBD1. CDR3 length: 15 amino acids. Germline V gene lookup returns CDR1 ENHRY and CDR2 SYGVKD. J lost 1 base, V lost 3 bases, and 4 bases had no gene match. The CDR3, as DNA: TGTGCCATCAGTGACAGGGGGATTGGCACAGATACGCAGTATTTT. It is translated as CAISDRGIGTDTQYF.

The chain links TRBV6-1 to TRBJ2-3, with unresolved D. The CDR3 covers 13 residues. Germline V lookup: CDR1 MNHNS, CDR2 SASEGT. V was shortened by 1 base and J by 5 bases, with 7 bases between the two germline ends. The CDR3 DNA reads as TGTGCCAGCAGTGAAGTACCCAAAGATACGCAGTATTTT. Translating gives CASSEVPKDTQYF.

This chain joins TRBV10-1 and TRBJ1-1, with D unresolved. The CDR3 runs 16 residues. Germline assignment: CDR1 WNHNN and CDR2 SYGVQD (reference sequence). Deletions cut 8 bases from V and 3 bases from J, with 22 bases between. CDR3 sequence (DNA): TGCGCCAGCCGAATACCTCGAGGTTGCTGGGACACTGAAGCTTTCTTT. Protein product: CASRIPRGCWDTEAFF.

This CDR3 is CASSVGSGGNTEAFF. The CDR3 bases are TGCGCCAGCAGCGTAGGTTCTGGGGGAAACACTGAAGCTTTCTTT. The V and J genes are TRBV5-1 and TRBJ1-1; D perhaps matches TRBD1 (5 bases). The CDR3 loop spans 15 amino acids. CDR1 SGHRS and CDR2 YFSETQ come from the germline V gene. V was shortened by 4 bases and J by 2 bases, with 15 bases between the two germline ends. The whole variable domain, filled in from reference TRBV5-1 and TRBJ1-1, reads KAGVTQTPRYLIKTRGQQVTLSCSPISGHRSVSWYQQTPGQGLQFLFEYFSETQRNKGNFPGRFSGRQFSNSRSEMNVSTLELGDSALYLCASSVGSGGNTEAFFGQGTRLTVV.

The chain links TRBV27 to TRBJ2-4; 10 nucleotides match TRBD2. Germline V gene data show CDR1 as MNHEY and CDR2 as SMNVEV (reference sequence). The CDR3 is 16 amino acids. After removal of 5 bases from V and 5 bases from J, the junction contained 9 bases not matched to a gene. This CDR3 is CASSIKRGGPQNIQYF. The CDR3 bases are TGTGCCAGCAGTATAAAGCGGGGGGGCCCCCAAAACATTCAGTACTTC.

V is TRBV9 and J is TRBJ2-5; TRBD1 aligns across 7 bases. V lost 3 bases to trimming and J lost 4 bases; unmatched junction nucleotides: 6. Germline V CDR1 and CDR2: SGDLS, YYNGEE. This CDR3 comprises 14 residues. CDR3 sequence reads: CASSARTGRETQYF. In nucleotides, the CDR3 is TGTGCCAGCAGCGCGAGGACAGGAAGAGAGACCCAGTACTTC. The full variable domain, with the rest looked up from reference TRBV9 and TRBJ2-5, is DSGVTQTPKHLITATGQRVTLRCSPRSGDLSVYWYQQSLDQGLQFLIQYYNGEERAKGNILERFSAQQFPDLHSELNLSSLELGDSALYFCASSARTGRETQYFGPGTRLLVL.